This T cell receptor (beta chain) was sequenced in a study of identical twins. Germline values: CDR1 SNHLY, CDR2 FYNNEI. The V end lost 3 bases, the J end lost 5 bases, and 19 bases lay between the germline ends. The CDR3 is 16 residues long. This clonotype appeared a few times. Using its own MiXCR run on the 5' RACE reads, TCRdb lists one record per CDR3 protein. The sample includes 500,000 to 550,000 distinct CDR3 sequences, about 20% of them seen just once. These data were also reused for a study on T cells expressing NK-cell markers. From that report: Researchers got TCR beta repertoires out of sorted CD3+CD56+NKG2C+, CD3+CD56+NKG2C- and CD3+CD56-NKG2C+ T cells. These same clonotypes (in several donors) also led the CD3+CD56-NKG2C+ fraction. Unclear, still, was the HCMV specificity of the expanded NKG2C+ T cell clones.

Material: CD4+ T cells sorted from blood. This receptor was taken from a woman in her late teens or twenties in good health. The rearrangement joins TRBV2 to TRBJ2-5; maybe TRBD2 (7 bases). CDR3 protein: CASSERRGGAPETQYF. CDR3 in DNA: TGTGCCAGCAGTGAGAGGAGGGGGGGGGCCCCTGAGACCCAGTACTTC.